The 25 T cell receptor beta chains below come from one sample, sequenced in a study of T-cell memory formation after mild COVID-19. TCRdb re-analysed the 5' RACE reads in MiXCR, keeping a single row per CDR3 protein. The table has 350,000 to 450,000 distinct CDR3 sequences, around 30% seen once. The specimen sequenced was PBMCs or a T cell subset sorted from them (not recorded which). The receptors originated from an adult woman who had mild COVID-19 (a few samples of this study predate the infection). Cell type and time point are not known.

The CDR3 loop reads CSARVGSSPDTQYF. The CDR3 region has the DNA TGCAGTGCTAGAGTGGGGTCTAGCCCAGATACGCAGTATTTT. The chain uses TRBV20-1 and TRBJ2-3; D is possibly TRBD2 (5 bases). Germline-derived CDR1 and CDR2 are DFQATT and SNEGSKA (reference sequence). This CDR3 spans 14 amino acids. V was clipped by 1 base and J by 4 bases, with 12 bases between them.

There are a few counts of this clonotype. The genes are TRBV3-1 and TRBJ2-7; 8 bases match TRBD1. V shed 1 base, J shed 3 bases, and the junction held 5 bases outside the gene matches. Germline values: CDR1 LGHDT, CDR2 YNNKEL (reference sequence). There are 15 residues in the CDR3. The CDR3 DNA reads TGTGCCAGCAGCCAAGGGTTAGGACAGGGCTACGAGCAGTACTTC. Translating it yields CASSQGLGQGYEQYF.

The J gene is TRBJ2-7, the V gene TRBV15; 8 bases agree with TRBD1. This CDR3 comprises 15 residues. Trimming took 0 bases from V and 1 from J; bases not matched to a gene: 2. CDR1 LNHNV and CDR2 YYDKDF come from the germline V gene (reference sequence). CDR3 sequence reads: CATSRERTGSYEQYF. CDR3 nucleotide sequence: TGTGCCACCAGCAGAGAGAGGACAGGGTCCTACGAGCAGTACTTC.

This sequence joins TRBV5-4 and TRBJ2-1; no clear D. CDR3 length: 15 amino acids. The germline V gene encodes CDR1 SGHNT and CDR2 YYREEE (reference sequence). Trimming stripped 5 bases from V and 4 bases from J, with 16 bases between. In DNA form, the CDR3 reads TGTGCCAGCAGTCCGGGCCTAGAGCAGTACAATGAGCAGTTCTTC. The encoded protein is CASSPGLEQYNEQFF. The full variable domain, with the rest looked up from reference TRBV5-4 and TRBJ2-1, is ETGVTQSPTHLIKTRGQQVTLRCSSQSGHNTVSWYQQALGQGPQFIFQYYREEENGRGNFPPRFSGLQFPNYSSELNVNALELDDSALYLCASSPGLEQYNEQFFGPGTRLTVL.

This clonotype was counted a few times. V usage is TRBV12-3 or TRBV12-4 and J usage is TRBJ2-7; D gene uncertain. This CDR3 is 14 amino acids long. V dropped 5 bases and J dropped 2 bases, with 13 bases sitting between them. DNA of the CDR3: TGTGCCAGCAGTACCCGGCTCAGTACCTACGAGCAGTACTTC. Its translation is CASSTRLSTYEQYF.

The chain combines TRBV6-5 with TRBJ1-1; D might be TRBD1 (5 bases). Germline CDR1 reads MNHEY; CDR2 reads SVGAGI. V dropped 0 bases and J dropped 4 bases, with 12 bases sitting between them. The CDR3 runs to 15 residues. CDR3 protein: CASSYSAGSATEAFF. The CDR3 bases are TGTGCCAGCAGTTACTCGGCAGGGAGCGCCACTGAAGCTTTCTTT.

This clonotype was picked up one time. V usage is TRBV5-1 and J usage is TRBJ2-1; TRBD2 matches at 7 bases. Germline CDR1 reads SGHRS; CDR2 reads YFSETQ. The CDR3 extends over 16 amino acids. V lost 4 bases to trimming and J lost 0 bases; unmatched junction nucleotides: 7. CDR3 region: CASSRSGSRSYNEQFF. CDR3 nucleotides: TGCGCCAGCAGCCGTAGCGGGTCCCGCTCCTACAATGAGCAGTTCTTC.

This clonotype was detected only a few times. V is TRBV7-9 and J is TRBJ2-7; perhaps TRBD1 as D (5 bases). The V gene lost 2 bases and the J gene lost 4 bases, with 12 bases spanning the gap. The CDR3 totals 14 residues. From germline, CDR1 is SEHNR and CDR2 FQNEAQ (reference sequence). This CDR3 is CASSLRTGPYEQYF. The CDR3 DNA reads TGTGCCAGCAGCTTAAGAACAGGCCCTTACGAGCAGTACTTC.

For the CDR3, the DNA is TGCGCCAGCAGCCAGGCCACTCTTCGACTAGCGGGGGGCAAGTACCAAGAGACCCAGTACTTC. Protein sequence: CASSQATLRLAGGKYQETQYF. The chain has TRBV4-1 and TRBJ2-5; 13 bases fit TRBD2. The V and J ends lost 3 bases and 0 bases, in that order; junction bases with no gene match: 16. The germline CDR1 and CDR2 sequences are MGHRA and YSYEKL. There are 21 residues in the CDR3.

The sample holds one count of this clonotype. Here the CDR3 reads CASSLRPGLAGGGYEQYF. CDR3 DNA: TGTGCCAGCAGTTTACGGCCGGGACTAGCGGGGGGCGGATACGAGCAGTACTTC. The chain employs TRBV27 and TRBJ2-7; 15 positions match TRBD2. V shed 2 bases and J 4 bases; nucleotides not matched to a gene: 9. CDR1 is MNHEY, CDR2 SMNVEV, per germline (reference sequence). The CDR3 contains 18 residues.

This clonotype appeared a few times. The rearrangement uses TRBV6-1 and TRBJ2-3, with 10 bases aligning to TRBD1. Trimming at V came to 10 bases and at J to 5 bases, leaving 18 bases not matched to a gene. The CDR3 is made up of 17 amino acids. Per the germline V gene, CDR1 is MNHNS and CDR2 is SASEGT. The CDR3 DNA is TGTGCCATCCTCCCCACCCCCGGGACAGGGGAACAAGATACGCAGTATTTT. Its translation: CAILPTPGTGEQDTQYF.

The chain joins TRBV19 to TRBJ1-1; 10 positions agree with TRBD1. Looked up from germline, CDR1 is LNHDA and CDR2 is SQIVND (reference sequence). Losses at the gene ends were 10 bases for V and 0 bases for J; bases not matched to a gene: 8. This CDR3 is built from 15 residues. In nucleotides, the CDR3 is TGTGCCACAGGACAGGGGGGACCTATGAACACTGAAGCTTTCTTT. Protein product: CATGQGGPMNTEAFF.

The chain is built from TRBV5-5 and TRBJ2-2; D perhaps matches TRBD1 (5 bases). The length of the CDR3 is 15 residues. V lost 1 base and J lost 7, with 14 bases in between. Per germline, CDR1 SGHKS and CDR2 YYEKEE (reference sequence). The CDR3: CASSLSRALIGELFF. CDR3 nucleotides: TGTGCCAGCAGCTTGTCCAGGGCCCTGATCGGGGAGCTGTTTTTT. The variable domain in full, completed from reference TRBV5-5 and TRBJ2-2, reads DAGVTQSPTHLIKTRGQQVTLRCSPISGHKSVSWYQQVLGQGPQFIFQYYEKEERGRGNFPDRFSARQFPNYSSELNVNALLLGDSALYLCASSLSRALIGELFFGEGSRLTVL.

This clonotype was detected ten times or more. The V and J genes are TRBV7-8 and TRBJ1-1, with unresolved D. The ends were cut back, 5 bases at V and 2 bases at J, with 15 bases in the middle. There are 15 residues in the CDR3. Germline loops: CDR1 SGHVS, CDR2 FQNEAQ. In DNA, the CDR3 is TGTGCCAGCAGCCCGCGAATAGACATTAACACTGAAGCTTTCTTT. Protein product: CASSPRIDINTEAFF.

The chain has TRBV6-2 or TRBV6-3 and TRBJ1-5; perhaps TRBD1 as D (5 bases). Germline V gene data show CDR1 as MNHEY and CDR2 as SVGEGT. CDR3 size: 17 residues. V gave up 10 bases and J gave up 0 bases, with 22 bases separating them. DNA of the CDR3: TGTGCCACCACCGGACCCCGGGACGACTATAGCAATCAGCCCCAGCATTTT. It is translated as CATTGPRDDYSNQPQHF.

CDR3 bases: TGTGCCAGCAGCTCCAGCCGGACAGGGGAAGAGACCCAGTACTTC. Translation gives CASSSSRTGEETQYF. J is TRBJ2-5 and V is TRBV9; 9 nucleotides align to TRBD1. The J segment lost 3 bases and the V segment lost 4 bases, leaving 7 bases of the junction unmatched. In germline, CDR1 is SGDLS, CDR2 YYNGEE. The CDR3 contains 15 residues.

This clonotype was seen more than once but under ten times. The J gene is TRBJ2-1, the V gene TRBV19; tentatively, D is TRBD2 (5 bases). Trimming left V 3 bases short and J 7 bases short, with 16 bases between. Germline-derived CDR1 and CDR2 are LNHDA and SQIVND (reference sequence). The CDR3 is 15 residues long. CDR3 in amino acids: CASSIVLGSGNEQFF. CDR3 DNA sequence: TGTGCCAGTAGTATCGTTTTGGGGTCGGGGAATGAGCAGTTCTTC.

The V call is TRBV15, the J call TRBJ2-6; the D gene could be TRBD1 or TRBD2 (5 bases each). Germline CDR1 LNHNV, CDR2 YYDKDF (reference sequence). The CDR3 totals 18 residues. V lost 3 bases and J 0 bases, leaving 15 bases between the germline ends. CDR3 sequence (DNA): TGTGCCACCAGCAGGAGAGGGACGGTCCTCTCTGGGGCCAACGTCCTGACTTTC. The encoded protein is CATSRRGTVLSGANVLTF.

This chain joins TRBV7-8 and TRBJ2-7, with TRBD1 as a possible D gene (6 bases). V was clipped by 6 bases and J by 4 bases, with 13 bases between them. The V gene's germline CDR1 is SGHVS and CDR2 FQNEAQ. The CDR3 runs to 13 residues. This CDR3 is CASSSPGEYEQYF. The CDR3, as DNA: TGTGCCAGCAGTTCCCCAGGGGAGTACGAGCAGTACTTC.

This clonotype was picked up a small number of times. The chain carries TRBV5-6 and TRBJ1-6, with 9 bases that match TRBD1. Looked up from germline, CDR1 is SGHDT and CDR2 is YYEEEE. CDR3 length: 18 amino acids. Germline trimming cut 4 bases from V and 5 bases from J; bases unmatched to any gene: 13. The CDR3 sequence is CASSPLVPRDRDNSPLHF. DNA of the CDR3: TGTGCCAGCAGCCCGCTGGTCCCCCGGGACAGGGATAATTCACCCCTCCACTTT.

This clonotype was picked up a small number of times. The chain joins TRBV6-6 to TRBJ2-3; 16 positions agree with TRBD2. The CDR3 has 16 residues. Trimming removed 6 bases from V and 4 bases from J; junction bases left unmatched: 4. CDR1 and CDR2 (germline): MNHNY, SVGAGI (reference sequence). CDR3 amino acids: CASRWGLAGGADTQYF. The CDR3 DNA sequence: TGTGCCAGCAGATGGGGACTAGCGGGGGGGGCAGATACGCAGTATTTT.

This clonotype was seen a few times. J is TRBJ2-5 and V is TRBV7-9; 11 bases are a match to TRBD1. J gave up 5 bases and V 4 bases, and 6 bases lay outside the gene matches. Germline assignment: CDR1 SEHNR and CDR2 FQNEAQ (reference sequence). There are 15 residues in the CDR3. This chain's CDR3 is CASSSHGQGAETQYF. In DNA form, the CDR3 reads TGTGCCAGCAGCTCACACGGACAGGGGGCGGAGACCCAGTACTTC.

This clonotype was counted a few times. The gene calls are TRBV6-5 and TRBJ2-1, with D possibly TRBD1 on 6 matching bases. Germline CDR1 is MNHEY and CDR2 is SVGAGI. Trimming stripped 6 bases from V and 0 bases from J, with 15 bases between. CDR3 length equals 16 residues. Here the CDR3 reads CASSPGTLSSYNEQFF. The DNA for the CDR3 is TGTGCCAGCAGCCCAGGGACATTGAGCTCCTACAATGAGCAGTTCTTC.

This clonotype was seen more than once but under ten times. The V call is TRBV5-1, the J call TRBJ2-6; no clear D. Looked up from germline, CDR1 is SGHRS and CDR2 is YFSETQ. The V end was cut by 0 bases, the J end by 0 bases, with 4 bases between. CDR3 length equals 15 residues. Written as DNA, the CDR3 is TGCGCCAGCAGCTTGGAAGCCTCTGGGGCCAACGTCCTGACTTTC. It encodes CASSLEASGANVLTF.

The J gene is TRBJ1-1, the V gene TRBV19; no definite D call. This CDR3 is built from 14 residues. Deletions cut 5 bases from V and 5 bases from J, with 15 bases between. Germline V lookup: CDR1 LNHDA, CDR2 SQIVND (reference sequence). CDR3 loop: CASSPPSRWTEAFF. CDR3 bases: TGTGCCAGTAGTCCCCCGAGCAGGTGGACTGAAGCTTTCTTT.